These T cell receptor beta chains were read from a single sample in a study of blood T cells in healthy people across ages. TCRdb reprocessed the 5' RACE reads via MiXCR and lists one record per CDR3 protein. The sample shows about 970,000 distinct CDR3 sequences, 51% of them seen only once. Source material: blood. Receptors were obtained from a woman in her sixties or seventies in good health. Each CDR3 is given with its conserved first and last residue.

CDR3,length,V
CASSYGKGSGRYGYTF,16,TRBV28
CASSEGRFSYNEQFF,15,TRBV6-1
CASGLPRQTKHEKLFF,16,TRBV12-5
CASSLGTSGSSGELFF,16,TRBV7-6
CASSQGGAGPLAYEQYF,17,TRBV4-1
CASSVLIGGRIETQYF,16,TRBV6-1
CASSYPTVNSGELFF,15,TRBV6-6
CASSLYTGDRSYSEQFF,17,TRBV5-6
CASSLTLDKYTGELFF,16,TRBV5-1
CAGGRGRSYEQYF,13,TRBV30
CSAAGTDTQYF,11,TRBV20-1
CASSQVSQAGDSETQYF,17,TRBV3-1
CSVRQGLQPQHF,12,TRBV20-1
CSAAVSREQYF,11,TRBV20-1
CASSQDRVGITFYEQYF,17,TRBV4-3
CASSLVPGPVYEQYF,15,TRBV28
CASSRTGSTGANVLTF,16,TRBV25-1
CSVFKPDTQYF,11,TRBV29-1
CASSIGGLAGTETQYF,16,TRBV5-6
CSASRFHNEQYF,12,TRBV20-1
CATEDGAYEQYF,12,TRBV10-3
CSARASVPSTDTQYF,15,TRBV20-1
CSASPAFEQYF,11,TRBV20-1
CASRLGLAGVEQYF,14,TRBV12-3/TRBV12-4
CASSQDPDRNQPQHF,15,TRBV4-2
CASSYSSGLAGGSSYEQYF,19,TRBV6-5
CASSSGDTPNTEAFF,15,TRBV7-9
CASSQIAKQFF,11,TRBV4-1